What follows is one TCR beta chain and its context. Its antigen remains unidentified. This record comes from a study of CD8+ T cells in alopecia areata. General study findings and limits: Many expanded lesional clones remained in scalp and blood on tofacitinib. Patients showed less clear TCR sequence sharing than mice, possibly partly because of HLA diversity.

Extracted RNA was reverse transcribed, and the resulting cDNA served as sequencing template. Profiled with immunoSEQ multiplex PCR; TCRdb holds only in-frame clones, not every one. Of 130,000 to 150,000 clones listed, roughly four fifths were seen once; the top ten hold just under 25%. The CDR3 runs 10 residues. Germline lookup yields CDR1 SQVTM and CDR2 ANQGSEA. V dropped 6 bases and J dropped 7 bases, with 9 bases sitting between them. Treatment indicated: oral pan-JAK inhibitor, 5-10 mg twice daily. The chain links TRBV29-1 to TRBJ1-1; no clear D. The TCR was taken from a human donor with alopecia areata. The sequencing used CD8+ T cells sorted from blood, collected at week 4, from a patient treated with tofacitinib. This CDR3 is CSVFGHEAFF. In DNA, the CDR3 is TGCAGCGTGTTCGGGCATGAAGCTTTCTTT.